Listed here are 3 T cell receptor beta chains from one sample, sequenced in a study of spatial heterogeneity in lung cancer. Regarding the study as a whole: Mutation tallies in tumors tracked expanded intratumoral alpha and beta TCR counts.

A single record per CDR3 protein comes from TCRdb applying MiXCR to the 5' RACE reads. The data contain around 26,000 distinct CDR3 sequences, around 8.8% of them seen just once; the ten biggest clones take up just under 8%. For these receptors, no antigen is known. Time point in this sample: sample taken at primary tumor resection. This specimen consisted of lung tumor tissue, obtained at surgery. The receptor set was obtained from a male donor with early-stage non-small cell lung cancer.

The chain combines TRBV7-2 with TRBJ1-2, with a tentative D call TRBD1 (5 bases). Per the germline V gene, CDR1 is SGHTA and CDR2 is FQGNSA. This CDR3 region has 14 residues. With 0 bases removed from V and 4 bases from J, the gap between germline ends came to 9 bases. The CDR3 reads CASSLAGTGYGYTF. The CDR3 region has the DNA TGTGCCAGCAGCTTAGCGGGGACTGGCTATGGCTACACCTTC.

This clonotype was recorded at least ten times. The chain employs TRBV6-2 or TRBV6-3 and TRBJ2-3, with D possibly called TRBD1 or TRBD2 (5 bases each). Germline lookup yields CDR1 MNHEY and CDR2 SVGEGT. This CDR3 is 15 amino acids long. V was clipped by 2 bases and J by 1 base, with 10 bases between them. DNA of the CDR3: TGTGCCAGCAGTTACACCGGGGCCCGCACAGATACGCAGTATTTT. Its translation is CASSYTGARTDTQYF.

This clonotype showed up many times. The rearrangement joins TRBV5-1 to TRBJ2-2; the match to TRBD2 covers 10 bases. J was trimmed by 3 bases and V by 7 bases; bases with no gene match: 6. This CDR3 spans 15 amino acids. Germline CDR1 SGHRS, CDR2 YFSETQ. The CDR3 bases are TGCGCCAGCCGTAGCGGGAGGACGCACACCGGGGAGCTGTTTTTT. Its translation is CASRSGRTHTGELFF.